This T cell receptor beta chain was observed in a study of Graves' ophthalmopathy and Graves' hyperthyroidism. Study background: Hyperthyroidism was classified as stable if no ophthalmopathy occurred within 18 months of follow-up.

The J segment lost 0 bases and the V segment lost 3 bases, leaving 5 bases of the junction unmatched. CDR1 is SGDLS and CDR2 is YYNGEE in the germline V gene. The CDR3 runs 16 residues. This clonotype was found a few times. Its cognate antigen is unknown. General study results and limits: The model predicted ophthalmopathy progression with 70.59% sensitivity and less than 85% specificity. Blood samples also showed most expanded thyroid clonotypes exceeding 0.001 frequency.

Scientists amplified the TCR beta CDR3 regions from RNA transcripts. HTBI primers primed a first-round RT-PCR, and a second-round multiplex PCR followed. TCRdb reanalysed the multiplex PCR reads using MiXCR and keeps one entry per CDR3 protein. The sample includes about 1.1 million distinct CDR3 sequences, approximately 35% of them seen just once. The authors enrolled newly diagnosed hyperthyroidism patients aged 18 to 65 with under 2 months' duration. The chain has TRBV9 and TRBJ2-3, with 9 bases aligning to TRBD1. The material sequenced was peripheral blood or thyroid tissue (not recorded which). This clonotype was obtained from an adult man with Graves' hyperthyroidism. CDR3 DNA sequence: TGTGCCAGCAGCGGCCGGGACAGGGCCAGCACAGATACGCAGTATTTT. Translating it yields CASSGRDRASTDTQYF.